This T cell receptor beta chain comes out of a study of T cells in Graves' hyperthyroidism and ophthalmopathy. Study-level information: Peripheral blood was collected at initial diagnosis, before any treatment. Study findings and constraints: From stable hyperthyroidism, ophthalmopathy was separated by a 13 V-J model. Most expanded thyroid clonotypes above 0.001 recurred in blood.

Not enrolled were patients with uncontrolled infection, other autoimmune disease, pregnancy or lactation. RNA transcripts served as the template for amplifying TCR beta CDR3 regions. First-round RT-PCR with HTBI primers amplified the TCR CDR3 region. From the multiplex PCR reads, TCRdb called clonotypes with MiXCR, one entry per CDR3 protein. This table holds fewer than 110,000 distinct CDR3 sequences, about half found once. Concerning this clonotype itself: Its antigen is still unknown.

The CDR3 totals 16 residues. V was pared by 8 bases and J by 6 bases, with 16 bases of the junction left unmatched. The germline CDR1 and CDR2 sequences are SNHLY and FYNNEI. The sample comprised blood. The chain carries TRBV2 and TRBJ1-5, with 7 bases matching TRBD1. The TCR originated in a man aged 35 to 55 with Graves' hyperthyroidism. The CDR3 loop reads CASGRDRTGWVQPQHF. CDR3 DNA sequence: TGTGCCAGCGGTCGCGACCGGACAGGATGGGTTCAGCCCCAGCATTTT. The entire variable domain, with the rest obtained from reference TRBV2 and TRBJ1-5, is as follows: EPEVTQTPSHQVTQMGQEVILRCVPISNHLYFYWYRQILGQKVEFLVSFYNNEISEKSEIFDDQFSVERPDGSNFTLKIRSTKLEDSAMYFCASGRDRTGWVQPQHFGDGTRLSIL.